Below are 31 T cell receptor beta chains sequenced from a single sample in a study of T cell repertoires in cytomegalovirus infection. TCRdb processed the reads anew with MiXCR; each CDR3 protein has one entry. The sample includes over 250,000 distinct CDR3 sequences, less than 25% of them seen just once. Their antigens remain unidentified. The specimen was cultured PBMCs, collected from culture after CMV antigen stimulation. The origin of the receptors is a human donor in good health (CMV status not recorded). Some clones in this sample may be carry-over from other donors' samples.

The rearrangement links TRBV7-3 to TRBJ2-3, with TRBD1 matching over 7 bases. This CDR3 is built from 15 residues. V shed 3 bases, J shed 2 bases, and the junction held 5 bases outside the gene matches. The V gene's germline CDR1 is SGHTA and CDR2 FQGTGA. The CDR3 bases are TGTGCCAGCAGCTTCGACAGGGCGTCCACAGATACGCAGTATTTT. This encodes CASSFDRASTDTQYF.

This chain joins TRBV20-1 and TRBJ1-5; no firm D call. V lost 2 bases and J lost 0, with 8 bases in between. Germline-derived CDR1 and CDR2 are DFQATT and SNEGSKA (reference sequence). The CDR3 has 14 amino acids. CDR3 in DNA: TGCAGTGCTAGACCCGGAGATAGCAATCAGCCCCAGCATTTT. This gives the protein CSARPGDSNQPQHF.

This clonotype occurred a few times. V gene TRBV4-1 combines with J gene TRBJ1-3; D remains unclear. Germline V gene sequence: CDR1 MGHRA, CDR2 YSYEKL. V gave up 2 bases and J gave up 4 bases, with 6 bases separating them. The CDR3 is 13 residues long. CDR3 bases: TGCGCCAGCAGCCAATACGCGGGAAACACCATATATTTT. This encodes CASSQYAGNTIYF.

This clonotype turned up a few times. The chain is built from TRBV6-1 and TRBJ2-6; D possibly corresponds to TRBD1 (5 bases). Germline loops: CDR1 MNHNS, CDR2 SASEGT. V was cut by 6 bases and J by 0 bases, with 18 bases left in between. CDR3 size: 18 residues. The chain's CDR3 is CASSRRVGALSGANVLTF. DNA for the CDR3: TGTGCCAGCAGCCGCCGCGTAGGGGCCCTCTCTGGGGCCAACGTCCTGACTTTC.

Many counts were recorded for this clonotype. CDR3 sequence reads: CASGLSDLSFNEQYF. CDR3 coding DNA: TGTGCTAGTGGTTTGAGCGACTTATCCTTCAACGAGCAGTACTTC. The chain is built from TRBV12-5 and TRBJ2-7; D uncertain. The CDR3 spans 15 residues. Deletions cut 2 bases from V and 5 bases from J, with 16 bases between. CDR1 and CDR2 (germline): LGHNT, FRNRAP.

Remarks on this clonotype: This may stem from a read error, because a much larger clone lies one nucleotide away. The chain recombines TRBV10-3 with TRBJ2-5; D uncertain. CDR1 ENHRY and CDR2 SYGVKD come from the germline V gene. The V end lost 4 bases, the J end lost 1 base, and 7 bases lay between the germline ends. The CDR3 extends over 13 amino acids. CDR3 in amino acids: CAISAEPQETQYF. The CDR3 DNA reads as TGTGCCATCAGTGCCGAGCCCCAAGAGACCCAGTACTTC.

This clonotype has more than one count but fewer than ten. The chain carries TRBV11-2 and TRBJ2-1, with D perhaps matching TRBD2 (6 bases). CDR3 size: 16 residues. Trimming shortened V by 4 bases and J by 4 bases, and 17 bases separated the two germline ends. From germline, CDR1 is SGHAT and CDR2 FQNNGV. The CDR3 DNA sequence: TGTGCCAGCAGCTCCGGTGGAGGGACCTTATACAATGAGCAGTTCTTC. Its protein is CASSSGGGTLYNEQFF.

This clonotype was observed at least ten times. The rearrangement links TRBV7-2 to TRBJ1-5; 7 positions match TRBD1. V shed 5 bases, J shed 7 bases, and the junction held 11 bases outside the gene matches. The germline CDR1 and CDR2 sequences are SGHTA and FQGNSA. The CDR3 spans 15 residues. The CDR3 DNA reads as TGTGCCAGCAGCCCCTACGGCCAGGGGGGGCAGCCCCAGCATTTT. Protein sequence: CASSPYGQGGQPQHF.

This clonotype was picked up many times. The gene calls are TRBV7-2 and TRBJ1-2; TRBD1 aligns across 9 bases. The CDR3 is 13 residues long. Germline V gives CDR1 SGHTA, CDR2 FQGNSA. Germline trimming cut 6 bases from V and 4 bases from J; bases unmatched to any gene: 3. As DNA, the CDR3 is TGTGCCAGCAGGCCGGGACAGGGCTATGGCTACACCTTC. Protein product: CASRPGQGYGYTF.

The V and J genes are TRBV12-3 or TRBV12-4 and TRBJ2-5, with 12 nucleotides matching TRBD2. Trimming removed 5 bases from V and 4 bases from J; junction bases left unmatched: 5. The CDR3 loop spans 15 amino acids. CDR3 DNA sequence: TGTGCCAGCAGTGCGACTAGCGGGAGTCTAGAGACCCAGTACTTC. Translation gives CASSATSGSLETQYF.

This clonotype was counted at least ten times. This chain links TRBV28 with TRBJ2-5; no reliable D call. V shed 3 bases and J shed 0 bases, with 11 bases lying between them. CDR3 length: 15 amino acids. Germline-derived CDR1 and CDR2 are MDHEN and SYDVKM. The CDR3 loop reads CASSFRGSDQETQYF. As DNA, the CDR3 is TGTGCCAGCAGTTTCCGCGGTTCGGACCAAGAGACCCAGTACTTC.

This chain connects TRBV6-2 or TRBV6-3 to TRBJ2-7; no firm D call. Germline CDR1 and CDR2: MNHEY and SVGEGT. Deletions cut 5 bases from V and 2 bases from J, with 13 bases between. The CDR3 contains 14 residues. CDR3 nucleotides: TGTGCCAGCAGTGACCCGGTGGGTGCCTACGAGCAGTACTTC. Its translation: CASSDPVGAYEQYF.

The rearrangement joins TRBV6-5 to TRBJ2-1; unclear D gene. This CDR3 spans 12 amino acids. V shed 6 bases and J shed 9 bases, with 12 bases lying between them. Germline loops: CDR1 MNHEY, CDR2 SVGAGI. DNA for the CDR3: TGTGCCAGCAGCGAAACGAGGAGTGAGCAGTTCTTC. It codes for CASSETRSEQFF.

This CDR3 is CASSARDRENEQFF. CDR3 nucleotides: TGTGCCAGCAGCGCCCGGGACAGAGAAAATGAGCAGTTCTTC. The chain carries TRBV9 and TRBJ2-1, with 7 nucleotides matching TRBD1. CDR1 SGDLS and CDR2 YYNGEE come from the germline V gene. This CDR3 spans 14 amino acids. Losses at the gene ends were 3 bases for V and 7 bases for J; bases not matched to a gene: 7. Complete variable domain (other parts from reference TRBV9 and TRBJ2-1): DSGVTQTPKHLITATGQRVTLRCSPRSGDLSVYWYQQSLDQGLQFLIQYYNGEERAKGNILERFSAQQFPDLHSELNLSSLELGDSALYFCASSARDRENEQFFGPGTRLTVL.

This clonotype was detected a few times. The rearrangement joins TRBV12-3 or TRBV12-4 to TRBJ2-1; weak D call: TRBD2 (6 bases). CDR3 length equals 15 residues. Trimming pared 2 bases from V and 5 bases from J, leaving 13 bases between. Here the CDR3 DNA reads TGTGCCAGCAGTTTATTCGGGAGTACGCACAATGAGCAGTTCTTC. It is translated as CASSLFGSTHNEQFF.

The rearrangement joins TRBV4-2 to TRBJ2-7, with a tentative D call TRBD2 (5 bases). The ends were cut back, 0 bases at V and 6 bases at J, with 15 bases in the middle. This CDR3 has 15 amino acids. The germline gives CDR1 LGHNA, CDR2 YNFKEQ. CDR3 residues: CASSQDRGLRGEQYF. The DNA for the CDR3 is TGTGCCAGCAGCCAAGATAGAGGGCTTCGGGGCGAGCAGTACTTC.

This clonotype was counted at least ten times. The chain uses TRBV7-2 and TRBJ2-4; 11 bases are a match to TRBD1. J lost 9 bases, V lost 5 bases, and 6 bases had no gene match. This CDR3 has 14 amino acids. In germline, CDR1 is SGHTA, CDR2 FQGNSA. The CDR3 region has the DNA TGTGCCAGCAGCCCCGGACAGGGGGCCGTCATTCAGTACTTC. Its translation is CASSPGQGAVIQYF.

This clonotype was observed a few times. The chain joins TRBV7-9 to TRBJ2-2; D is perhaps TRBD1 or TRBD2 (5 bases each). Germline V gives CDR1 SEHNR, CDR2 FQNEAQ (reference sequence). Trimming stripped 7 bases from V and 0 bases from J, with 21 bases between. This CDR3 comprises 18 residues. CDR3 protein: CASNARGREGANTGELFF. DNA of the CDR3: TGTGCCAGCAACGCCCGGGGCCGGGAAGGGGCGAACACCGGGGAGCTGTTTTTT.

This clonotype has ten or more counts. The rearrangement links TRBV7-2 to TRBJ2-7; possible D gene TRBD2, 6 bases. The germline gives CDR1 SGHTA, CDR2 FQGNSA. The length of the CDR3 is 16 residues. The V gene lost 6 bases and the J gene lost 0 bases, with 18 bases spanning the gap. As DNA, the CDR3 is TGTGCCAGCAGTTGGAGGGGTGGCAGACTCTCCTACGAGCAGTACTTC. Protein: CASSWRGGRLSYEQYF. The full variable domain, rest sourced from reference TRBV7-2 and TRBJ2-7, is GAGVSQSPSNKVTEKGKDVELRCDPISGHTALYWYRQSLGQGLEFLIYFQGNSAPDKSGLPSDRFSAERTGGSVSTLTIQRTQQEDSAVYLCASSWRGGRLSYEQYFGPGTRLTVT.

This clonotype was detected a few times. The rearrangement uses TRBV14 and TRBJ2-3; the match to TRBD2 covers 9 bases. V lost 2 bases, J lost 5 bases, and 11 bases stayed unmatched. CDR1 is SGHDN and CDR2 is FVKESK in the germline V gene. The length of the CDR3 is 17 residues. The DNA for the CDR3 is TGTGCCAGCAGCCAACACACCTTAGCGGGAGCGGGAGATACGCAGTATTTT. Its translation: CASSQHTLAGAGDTQYF.

Many counts were recorded for this clonotype. V is TRBV4-1 and J is TRBJ1-6; D might be TRBD1 (5 bases). With 4 bases removed from V and 6 bases from J, the gap between germline ends came to 16 bases. In germline, CDR1 is MGHRA, CDR2 YSYEKL. This CDR3 has 16 amino acids. The CDR3 DNA sequence: TGCGCCAGCAGCCTGGAACTGGACATTCCTAATTCACCCCTCCACTTT. It encodes CASSLELDIPNSPLHF.

This clonotype was counted at least ten times. The J gene is TRBJ2-7, the V gene TRBV7-3; TRBD1 agrees at 9 bases. The CDR3 length is 15 residues. CDR1 SGHTA and CDR2 FQGTGA come from the germline V gene. V trimming: 5 bases; J trimming: 2 bases; junction bases outside the gene matches: 7. The CDR3 reads CASSPDRGDAYEQYF. The CDR3 coding sequence is TGTGCCAGCAGCCCTGACAGGGGGGATGCCTACGAGCAGTACTTC.

The J gene is TRBJ2-7, the V gene TRBV6-4; D perhaps matches TRBD1 (6 bases). The CDR3 length is 15 residues. V was shortened by 3 bases and J by 0 bases, with 12 bases between the two germline ends. From germline, CDR1 is MRHNA and CDR2 SNTAGT. CDR3 sequence reads: CASSEGQGSSYEQYF. CDR3 nucleotide sequence: TGTGCCAGCAGTGAGGGGCAGGGGAGCTCCTACGAGCAGTACTTC.

The CDR3 bases are TGTGCCAGCACCGCTAAGGCAGGGCCCGGCTACGAGCAGTACTTC. Its protein product is CASTAKAGPGYEQYF. J is TRBJ2-7 and V is TRBV27; D is possibly TRBD1 (5 bases). The CDR3 sequence is 15 residues long. Trimming cost V 7 bases and J 3 bases, with 19 bases left between them. CDR1 and CDR2 from the germline V gene are MNHEY and SMNVEV (reference sequence).

There are many counts of this clonotype. This chain uses TRBV7-8 with TRBJ2-7, with D tentatively TRBD2 (5 bases). The germline V and J ends were trimmed by 5 bases and 5 bases, with 22 bases remaining between them. Germline lookup yields CDR1 SGHVS and CDR2 FQNEAQ. This CDR3 is built from 16 residues. CDR3: CASSLTSTIVLHEQYF. The CDR3 coding sequence is TGTGCCAGCAGCCTTACTAGTACAATCGTTCTCCACGAGCAGTACTTC. Full variable domain (rest looked up from reference TRBV7-8 and TRBJ2-7): GAGVSQSPRYKVAKRGQDVALRCDPISGHVSLFWYQQALGQGPEFLTYFQNEAQLDKSGLPSDRFFAERPEGSVSTLKIQRTQQEDSAVYLCASSLTSTIVLHEQYFGPGTRLTVT.

This clonotype came up a few times. This chain uses TRBV5-8 with TRBJ2-1; TRBD1 matches at 8 bases. V trimming: 4 bases; J trimming: 6 bases; junction bases outside the gene matches: 3. Germline-derived CDR1 and CDR2 are SGHTS and YDEGEE. The CDR3 runs 13 residues. For the CDR3, the DNA is TGTGCCAGCAGCCTAACAGGGGGCAATGAGCAGTTCTTC. It yields the protein CASSLTGGNEQFF.

This clonotype was seen ten or more times. The genes are TRBV7-2 and TRBJ2-1; D uncertain. From germline, CDR1 is SGHTA and CDR2 FQGNSA. The V end was cut by 5 bases, the J end by 6 bases, with 5 bases between. The length of the CDR3 is 11 residues. CDR3 DNA: TGTGCCAGCAGCGCCCGCAATGAGCAGTTCTTC. Amino acid sequence: CASSARNEQFF. The full variable domain, completed using reference TRBV7-2 and TRBJ2-1, is GAGVSQSPSNKVTEKGKDVELRCDPISGHTALYWYRQSLGQGLEFLIYFQGNSAPDKSGLPSDRFSAERTGGSVSTLTIQRTQQEDSAVYLCASSARNEQFFGPGTRLTVL.

This chain uses TRBV7-8 with TRBJ2-5, with D hard to call. There are 12 residues in the CDR3. Germline V gene sequence: CDR1 SGHVS, CDR2 FQNEAQ. V lost 7 bases, J lost 9 bases, and 15 bases lay in between. The CDR3, as DNA: TGTGCCAGCACCGGACGGGTCCGGGCCCAGTACTTC. Its translation: CASTGRVRAQYF.

This clonotype showed up many times. The genes are TRBV7-2 and TRBJ1-4; a possible D gene is TRBD1 (6 bases). The CDR3 runs 16 residues. Per the germline V gene, CDR1 is SGHTA and CDR2 is FQGNSA. Trimming took 6 bases from V and 1 from J, leaving 15 bases between them. This CDR3 is CASSWRGGGTNEKLFF. The CDR3 DNA follows: TGTGCCAGCAGTTGGAGGGGGGGGGGAACTAATGAAAAACTGTTTTTT.

CDR3 nucleotide sequence: TGCGCCAGCAGCTTGGCCGGGGGGGACTCTGGGGCCAACGTCCTGACTTTC. It codes for CASSLAGGDSGANVLTF. V gene TRBV5-1 combines with J gene TRBJ2-6, with TRBD2 identical over 8 bases. The V gene end was trimmed by 0 bases and the J gene end by 0 bases; junction bases not matched to a gene: 2. The CDR3 loop spans 17 amino acids. Germline-derived CDR1 and CDR2 are SGHRS and YFSETQ.

In this sample, this clonotype turned up many times. J is TRBJ2-5 and V is TRBV6-2 or TRBV6-3; D is perhaps TRBD2 (5 bases). The V gene lost 4 bases and the J gene lost 2 bases, with 8 bases spanning the gap. The germline CDR1 and CDR2 sequences are MNHEY and SVGEGT. This CDR3 has 13 amino acids. Here the CDR3 DNA reads TGTGCCAGCAGTTCTCGGGAACAAGAGACCCAGTACTTC. Protein sequence: CASSSREQETQYF.